This is a list of T cell receptor beta chains from one sample in a study of blood T cell repertoires in COVID-19. Produced via immunoSEQ multiplex PCR; TCRdb's table is partial and in-frame only. The table includes 140,000 to 150,000 clones, approximately 83% detected once. The material sequenced was peripheral blood. These receptors were obtained from a woman aged 60-75 years with COVID-19, enrolled during active disease. The CDR3 runs from the conserved cysteine through the conserved F or W. The D gene is left open where the match is weak. Part of the rows lack a size; the others show once, few, many or a class for expanded clones.

TRBV2	.	TRBJ1-1	few	14	TGTGCCAGCAGGGCTTACGGTGGGCACACTGAAGCTTTCTTT	CASRAYGGHTEAFF
TRBV27	.	TRBJ1-1	.	12	TGTGCCAGCAGCCGGGGGGACACTGAAGCTTTCTTT	CASSRGDTEAFF
TRBV7-2	.	TRBJ2-2	.	16	TGTGCCAGCAGCCCTTCGCCCGGGTCGGGCACCGGGGAGCTGTTTTTT	CASSPSPGSGTGELFF
TRBV5-1	TRBD1	TRBJ2-1	.	16	TGCGCCAGCAGCTTGGAGGGCCGGGACAGCTACAATGAGCAGTTCTTC	CASSLEGRDSYNEQFF
TRBV3-1/TRBV3-2	TRBD2	TRBJ2-2	.	17	TGTGCCAGCAGCCAAGTCGGGACTAGCGGTAACACCGGGGAGCTGTTTTTT	CASSQVGTSGNTGELFF
TRBV7-2	.	TRBJ1-4	few	15	TGTGCCAGCAGCTTACGGGGGAGGCTGATAGAAAAACTGTTTTTT	CASSLRGRLIEKLFF
TRBV11-2	TRBD1	TRBJ1-2	.	17	TGTGCCAGCAGCTCCCTGACAGGGGCCAGACTTAACTATGGCTACACCTTC	CASSSLTGARLNYGYTF
TRBV18	.	TRBJ1-1	once	14	TGTGCCAGCTCACCAACAGCCTTGAACACTGAAGCTTTCTTT	CASSPTALNTEAFF
TRBV7-9	TRBD1	TRBJ1-3	.	16	TGTGCCAGCAGCACGGCCGGGACAGGGGGCAGGGACACCATATATTTT	CASSTAGTGGRDTIYF
TRBV28	.	TRBJ2-6	once	15	TGTGCCAGCCAGGGTCTAGGCTCTGGGGCCAACGTCCTGACTTTC	CASQGLGSGANVLTF
TRBV30	.	TRBJ2-1	.	14	TGTGCCTGGAGTGTTGGAGTTGCCTACAATGAGCAGTTCTTC	CAWSVGVAYNEQFF
TRBV5-4	TRBD1	TRBJ1-1	.	16	TGTGCCAGCACCACGGGTCCCGGGACAGGGGACACTGAAGCTTTCTTT	CASTTGPGTGDTEAFF
TRBV7-8	.	TRBJ2-7	.	15	TGTGCCAGCAGCTTCGTCGCAGGGGAAATCTACGAGCAGTACTTC	CASSFVAGEIYEQYF
TRBV7-3	TRBD1	TRBJ1-2	.	15	TGTGCCAGCAGCTACATAAGGGGACAGGGGAAGGGCTACACCTTC	CASSYIRGQGKGYTF
TRBV7-8	TRBD2	TRBJ2-3	.	16	TGTGCCAGCAGCCTTGTAAGCGGGGGGGCCACAGATACGCAGTATTTT	CASSLVSGGATDTQYF
TRBV5-1	.	TRBJ2-7	.	15	TGCGCCAGCAGCTTTAATTGGGAGAGCAGATTTGGGCAGTACTTC	CASSFNWESRFGQYF
TRBV18	.	TRBJ1-5	.	16	TGTGCCAGCTCACCATCTGGGGCTACGGGCAATCAGCCCCAGCATTTT	CASSPSGATGNQPQHF
TRBV7-9	TRBD1	TRBJ1-5	few	14	TGTGCCAGCAGCCGGAGTGGGACAGGGGATCGCCAGCATTTT	CASSRSGTGDRQHF
TRBV5-5	TRBD1	TRBJ1-5	.	16	TGTGCCAGCAGCTCAGCTCGGACAGGGAGTTTTCAGCCCCAGCATTTT	CASSSARTGSFQPQHF
TRBV30	TRBD1	TRBJ1-5	.	13	TGTGCCTGGTCCGGGACAGGGAATCAGCCCCAGCATTTT	CAWSGTGNQPQHF
TRBV4-2	TRBD2	TRBJ2-3	.	16	TGTGCCAGCAGCCAAGATGGACTAGAGCTCACAGATACGCAGTATTTT	CASSQDGLELTDTQYF
TRBV19	.	TRBJ2-7	.	14	TGTGCCAGTAGCCCAGTGGACAGACACTACGAGCAGTACTTC	CASSPVDRHYEQYF
TRBV7-9	TRBD1	TRBJ1-1	few	16	TGTGCCAGCAGCAGGGGGACAGGGGTCGGGAACACTGAAGCTTTCTTT	CASSRGTGVGNTEAFF
TRBV19	.	TRBJ1-1	.	18	TGTGCCAGTAGTATTGGGGTGGGGCAGTCGCGAATGAACACTGAAGCTTTCTTT	CASSIGVGQSRMNTEAFF
TRBV5-4	TRBD2	TRBJ2-3	.	17	TGTGCCAGCAGCGCGACCGGGACTAGCGGGGGGACAGATACGCAGTATTTT	CASSATGTSGGTDTQYF
TRBV5-4	.	TRBJ1-4	.	14	TGTGCCAGCAGCTTGGGGCAGTTTAATGAAAAACTGTTTTTT	CASSLGQFNEKLFF
TRBV28	.	TRBJ2-7	.	13	TGTGCCAGCAGTCTTCCCGTCCCCTCCGAGCAGTACTTC	CASSLPVPSEQYF
TRBV6-2/TRBV6-3	TRBD2	TRBJ2-5	.	17	TGTGCCAGCAGTTCAGGCCCGGGACTAGCGGGGGAAGAGACCCAGTACTTC	CASSSGPGLAGEETQYF
TRBV3-1/TRBV3-2	.	TRBJ1-5	once	14	TGTGCCAGCAGCCCGCAGGGGAACAATCAGCCCCAGCATTTT	CASSPQGNNQPQHF
TRBV4-1	TRBD1	TRBJ2-4	.	17	TGCGCCAGCAGCCAACCCGGACAGGGACTAGCCAAAAACATTCAGTACTTC	CASSQPGQGLAKNIQYF
TRBV10-2	TRBD1	TRBJ1-1	.	13	TGCGCCAGCAGGGCAGGGGGCGTCACTGAAGCTTTCTTT	CASRAGGVTEAFF
TRBV28	TRBD1	TRBJ1-4	.	14	TGTGCCCTGGGGGAGACAGGGAGAAATGAAAAACTGTTTTTT	CALGETGRNEKLFF
TRBV6-5	.	TRBJ1-1	.	14	TGTGCCAGCAGTCAGAACAGGGTTAGGACTGAAGCTTTCTTT	CASSQNRVRTEAFF
TRBV5-4	TRBD1	TRBJ2-7	.	13	TGTGCTCTCGGACAGGGCCCTACCTACGAGCAGTACTTC	CALGQGPTYEQYF
TRBV5-1	.	TRBJ1-5	once	13	TGCGCCAGCAGCTTGGACATTGATCAGCCCCAGCATTTT	CASSLDIDQPQHF
TRBV19	.	TRBJ2-1	once	15	TGTGCCAGTAGTATAGGCAGGGGTCGGGGCAATGAGCAGTTCTTC	CASSIGRGRGNEQFF
TRBV6-6	TRBD1	TRBJ1-4	.	13	TGTGCCAGCCAGGGACAGCTAAATGAAAAACTGTTTTTT	CASQGQLNEKLFF
TRBV7-3	TRBD1	TRBJ2-3	.	15	TGTGCCAGCAGCTTCGGACAGGGCGGGGAGGATACGCAGTATTTT	CASSFGQGGEDTQYF
TRBV9	.	TRBJ2-1	.	17	TGTGCCAGCAGCGTAGGGCAGGGCGGGGAAGCCCACAATGAGCAGTTCTTC	CASSVGQGGEAHNEQFF
TRBV5-1	TRBD1	TRBJ2-7	.	14	TGCGCCAGCAGCTTGGAAAGGGGGCCCTACGAGCAGTACTTC	CASSLERGPYEQYF
TRBV7-2	.	TRBJ2-5	.	12	TGTGCCAGCAGCTTAAATCGGGAGACCCAGTACTTC	CASSLNRETQYF
TRBV5-8	.	TRBJ1-5	.	15	TGTGCCAGCAGCTTTATGGACAGACGGGATCAGCCCCAGCATTTT	CASSFMDRRDQPQHF